Shown below are 20 T cell receptor beta chains from a single sample sequenced in a study of regulatory dendritic cells for organ transplantation. Assay: immunoSEQ multiplex PCR; the TCRdb copy retains only in-frame clones and omits some. The sample has under 45,000 clones; about 89% are singletons. Input material: naive CD4+ T cells from blood. Subset defined: CD45RA+ naive T cells. Receptors originate from a human donor in good health.

The V gene is TRBV5-1, the J gene TRBJ2-1, with a possible D match to TRBD2 (6 bases). The CDR3 sequence is 14 residues long. Trimming cost V 1 base and J 6 bases, with 11 bases left between them. The V gene's germline CDR1 is SGHRS and CDR2 YFSETQ. CDR3 sequence: CASSLRDFSNEQFF. Here the CDR3 DNA reads TGCGCCAGCAGCTTGCGGGACTTCTCCAATGAGCAGTTCTTC. Based on the CDR3 plus reference TRBV5-1 and TRBJ2-1, the full variable domain is KAGVTQTPRYLIKTRGQQVTLSCSPISGHRSVSWYQQTPGQGLQFLFEYFSETQRNKGNFPGRFSGRQFSNSRSEMNVSTLELGDSALYLCASSLRDFSNEQFFGPGTRLTVL.

This rearrangement joins TRBV2 to TRBJ1-2; D remains unclear. From germline, CDR1 is SNHLY and CDR2 FYNNEI. This CDR3 contains 11 residues. V shed 6 bases and J shed 13 bases, with 15 bases lying between them. CDR3 in amino acids: CASSALYRITF. In nucleotides, the CDR3 is TGTGCCAGCAGCGCCCTTTATCGTATCACCTTC.

This chain connects TRBV28 to TRBJ2-7, with 12 bases lining up with TRBD2. Trimming took 7 bases from V and 0 from J; bases not matched to a gene: 19. Germline CDR1 is MDHEN and CDR2 is SYDVKM. The CDR3 consists of 20 residues. In DNA, the CDR3 is TGTGCCAGCAACAAATTTAGGCCTAGCGGGAGGGCCGCGATCTCCTACGAGCAGTACTTC. Translating gives CASNKFRPSGRAAISYEQYF.

This chain connects TRBV7-2 to TRBJ2-1; 9 positions match TRBD2. The CDR3 is made up of 15 amino acids. Germline values: CDR1 SGHTA, CDR2 FQGNSA. V lost 3 bases, J lost 5 bases, and 5 bases stayed unmatched. The CDR3 sequence is CASSFLAGINNEQFF. CDR3 bases: TGTGCCAGCAGCTTTCTAGCGGGGATTAACAATGAGCAGTTCTTC.

The chain carries TRBV27 and TRBJ2-3, with D hard to call. Germline lookup yields CDR1 MNHEY and CDR2 SMNVEV (reference sequence). CDR3 length equals 16 residues. V was trimmed by 1 base and J by 4 bases, leaving 15 bases between them. The CDR3 loop is CASSLYSQRNADTQYF. The DNA of the CDR3 is TGTGCCAGCAGTTTATATTCACAGAGGAACGCAGATACGCAGTATTTT.

This clone was recorded once. The chain recombines TRBV7-2 with TRBJ2-1, with 9 bases that match TRBD2. CDR1 is SGHTA, CDR2 FQGNSA, per germline. J was trimmed by 8 bases and V by 1 base; bases with no gene match: 6. The CDR3 is 15 residues long. This chain's CDR3 is CASSLDGTSFDEQFF. The CDR3 nucleotides are TGTGCCAGCAGCTTAGATGGGACTAGCTTCGATGAGCAGTTCTTC. Full variable domain (remainder filled in from reference TRBV7-2 and TRBJ2-1): GAGVSQSPSNKVTEKGKDVELRCDPISGHTALYWYRQSLGQGLEFLIYFQGNSAPDKSGLPSDRFSAERTGGSVSTLTIQRTQQEDSAVYLCASSLDGTSFDEQFFGPGTRLTVL.

The chain is built from TRBV6-6 and TRBJ1-5, with TRBD1 matching over 9 bases. The CDR3 runs 14 residues. CDR1 MNHNY and CDR2 SVGAGI come from the germline V gene (reference sequence). Trimming cost V 2 bases and J 6 bases; bases outside gene matches: 2. DNA of the CDR3: TGTGCCAGCAGTTACAGGGACAGGGCTCAGCCCCAGCATTTT. It specifies CASSYRDRAQPQHF.

This chain connects TRBV6-1 to TRBJ2-1; D not certain. Trimming shortened V by 1 base and J by 10 bases, and 11 bases separated the two germline ends. The CDR3 runs 13 residues. Germline V gives CDR1 MNHNS, CDR2 SASEGT. The CDR3 region is CASSEEIIGEQFF. CDR3 nucleotide sequence: TGTGCCAGCAGTGAAGAAATTATCGGGGAGCAGTTCTTC.

This chain connects TRBV6-5 to TRBJ2-2; 7 nucleotides line up with TRBD2. The J segment lost 6 bases and the V segment lost 0 bases, leaving 7 bases of the junction unmatched. Per germline, CDR1 MNHEY and CDR2 SVGAGI. The CDR3 consists of 16 residues. CDR3 DNA sequence: TGTGCCAGCAGTTACTCTGGGGGAGGGCCGTCCGGGGAGCTGTTTTTT. This translates into CASSYSGGGPSGELFF.

The V and J genes are TRBV28 and TRBJ1-1; no clear D. This CDR3 spans 14 amino acids. The germline V and J ends were trimmed by 2 bases and 2 bases, with 9 bases remaining between them. Germline assignment: CDR1 MDHEN and CDR2 SYDVKM. CDR3 amino acids: CASSLGGFNTEAFF. The CDR3 DNA sequence: TGTGCCAGCAGTTTAGGAGGGTTCAACACTGAAGCTTTCTTT.

The V gene is TRBV6-5, the J gene TRBJ2-1, with 11 bases aligning to TRBD2. CDR1 and CDR2 from the germline V gene are MNHEY and SVGAGI. This CDR3 region has 16 residues. Trimming removed 0 bases from V and 6 bases from J; junction bases left unmatched: 4. CDR3 amino acids: CASSYSIAGGPNEQFF. In DNA form, the CDR3 reads TGTGCCAGCAGTTACTCGATAGCGGGGGGGCCCAATGAGCAGTTCTTC.

The chain links TRBV11-3 to TRBJ2-3; a weak D match, TRBD1 (6 bases). V lost 5 bases and J 2 bases, leaving 14 bases between the germline ends. The CDR3 has 15 amino acids. Germline assignment: CDR1 SGHNT and CDR2 YENEEA. The CDR3 protein is CASSVGAGDTDTQYF. In DNA, the CDR3 is TGTGCCAGCAGCGTAGGGGCAGGGGACACAGATACGCAGTATTTT.

The rearrangement joins TRBV7-9 to TRBJ2-1; either TRBD1 or TRBD2 may fit D (5 bases each). This CDR3 is 15 amino acids long. Trimming removed 0 bases at V and 7 bases at J, with 13 bases between. Germline V lookup: CDR1 SEHNR, CDR2 FQNEAQ (reference sequence). As DNA, the CDR3 is TGTGCCAGCAGCTTAGCTGGTCCAGGGACGAATGAGCAGTTCTTC. Protein: CASSLAGPGTNEQFF.

The chain has TRBV6-5 and TRBJ2-5, with TRBD2 as a possible D gene (6 bases). Looked up from germline, CDR1 is MNHEY and CDR2 is SVGAGI. Trimming took 4 bases from V and 7 from J, leaving 19 bases between them. This CDR3 contains 15 residues. The CDR3 protein is CASSWHTREPATQYF. Written as DNA, the CDR3 is TGTGCCAGCAGTTGGCATACCCGGGAGCCGGCGACCCAGTACTTC.

The rearrangement links TRBV18 to TRBJ2-5, with 8 bases that match TRBD2. There are 17 residues in the CDR3. Germline loops: CDR1 KGHSH, CDR2 LQKENI. J was trimmed by 3 bases and V by 3 bases; bases with no gene match: 12. The CDR3 region is CASSPKINTSGKETQYF. CDR3 DNA sequence: TGTGCCAGCTCACCTAAAATCAACACTAGCGGAAAAGAGACCCAGTACTTC.

As concerns this clone: A junction boundary mismatches the germline segment, possibly from a read error. The chain has TRBV7-7 and TRBJ2-5, with 7 bases identical to TRBD1. Germline V gene data show CDR1 as SSHAT and CDR2 as FNYEAQ (reference sequence). The CDR3 is made up of 14 amino acids. The CDR3 bases are TGTGCTAGCAGCCCATGGACAGGCCAAGAGACCCAGTACTTC. Protein product: CASSPWTGQETQYF. Full variable domain (rest looked up from reference TRBV7-7 and TRBJ2-5): GAGVSQSPRYKVTKRGQDVTLRCDPISSHATLYWYQQALGQGPEFLTYFNYEAQPDKSGLPSDRFSAERPEGSISTLTIQRTEQRDSAMYRCASSPWTGQETQYFGPGTRLLVL.

V gene TRBV6-6 combines with J gene TRBJ1-4, with 7 bases lining up with TRBD1. Trimming removed 6 bases from V and 8 bases from J; junction bases left unmatched: 12. CDR3 size: 15 residues. Germline V gene lookup returns CDR1 MNHNY and CDR2 SVGAGI (reference sequence). This CDR3 is CASSSGQARGEKLFF. CDR3 coding DNA: TGTGCCAGCAGCTCCGGACAGGCGCGAGGGGAAAAACTGTTTTTT.

This chain uses TRBV7-8 with TRBJ1-2, with a weak D call TRBD1 (5 bases). V was clipped by 0 bases and J by 3 bases, with 5 bases between them. Germline loops: CDR1 SGHVS, CDR2 FQNEAQ. The CDR3 loop spans 13 amino acids. CDR3 DNA sequence: TGTGCCAGCAGCTTAGCAGGGGACTATGGCTACACCTTC. Residues: CASSLAGDYGYTF.

V and J are TRBV5-1 and TRBJ2-7; TRBD2 is a possible D gene (5 bases). The CDR3 covers 12 residues. V was trimmed by 0 bases and J by 4 bases, leaving 5 bases between them. Germline loops: CDR1 SGHRS, CDR2 YFSETQ. CDR3 nucleotide sequence: TGCGCCAGCAGCTTGGGAGGGTACGAGCAGTACTTC. Amino acids: CASSLGGYEQYF.

V is TRBV7-3 and J is TRBJ2-1, with 7 bases fitting TRBD1. Unmatched junction bases numbered 8, after V lost 4 bases and J lost 11 bases. The germline V gene encodes CDR1 SGHTA and CDR2 FQGTGA. The CDR3 contains 13 residues. CDR3: CASSSNRGGKQFF. In DNA form, the CDR3 reads TGTGCCAGCAGCTCCAACAGGGGCGGTAAGCAGTTCTTC.